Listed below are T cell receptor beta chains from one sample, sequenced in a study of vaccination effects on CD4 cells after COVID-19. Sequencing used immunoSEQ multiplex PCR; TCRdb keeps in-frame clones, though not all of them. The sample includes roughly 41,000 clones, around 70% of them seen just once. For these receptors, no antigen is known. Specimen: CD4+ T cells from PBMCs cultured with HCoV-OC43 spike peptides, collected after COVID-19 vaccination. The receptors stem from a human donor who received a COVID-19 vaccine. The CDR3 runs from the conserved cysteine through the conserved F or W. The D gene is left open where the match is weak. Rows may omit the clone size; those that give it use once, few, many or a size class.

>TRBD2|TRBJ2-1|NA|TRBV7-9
CASSLLAGSSYNEQFF
TGTGCCAGCAGCTTGTTAGCGGGGTCCTCCTACAATGAGCAGTTCTTC
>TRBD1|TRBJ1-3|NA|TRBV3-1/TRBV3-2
CASSSRAGQGASIYF
TGTGCCAGCAGCTCGAGAGCGGGACAGGGCGCGTCCATATATTTT
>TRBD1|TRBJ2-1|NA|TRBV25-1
CASSESGGRGNEQFF
TGTGCCAGCAGTGAATCAGGGGGTAGGGGAAATGAGCAGTTCTTC
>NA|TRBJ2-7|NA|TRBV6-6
CATSSGATYEQYF
TGTGCCACCTCGTCGGGAGCGACCTACGAGCAGTACTTC
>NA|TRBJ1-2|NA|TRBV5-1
CASSLEGEYGYTF
TGCGCCAGCAGCTTGGAAGGGGAGTATGGCTACACCTTC
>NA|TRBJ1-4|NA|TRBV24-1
CATSDLPIVANEKLFF
TGTGCCACCAGTGATTTACCGATTGTGGCTAATGAAAAACTGTTTTTT
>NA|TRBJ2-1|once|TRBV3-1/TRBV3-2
CASSRGPYNEQFF
TGTGCCAGCAGCCGCGGTCCCTACAATGAGCAGTTCTTC
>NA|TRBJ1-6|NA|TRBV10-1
CASSESGGSLHF
TGCGCCAGCAGTGAGTCCGGGGGATCCCTCCACTTT
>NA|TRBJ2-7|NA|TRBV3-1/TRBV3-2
CASSPDSYEQYF
TGTGCCAGCAGCCCGGACTCCTACGAGCAGTACTTC
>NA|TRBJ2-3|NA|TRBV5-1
CASSSTGSTDTQYF
TGCGCCAGCAGCTCAACTGGGAGCACAGATACGCAGTATTTT
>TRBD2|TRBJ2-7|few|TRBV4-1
CASSLGLVSYEQYF
TGCGCCAGCAGCCTGGGACTAGTCAGCTACGAGCAGTACTTC